Listed here are 6 T cell receptor beta chains from one sample, sequenced in a study of T cells after posttransplantation cyclophosphamide. Method: immunoSEQ multiplex PCR; TCRdb's copy keeps in-frame clones and lacks some. The data contain approximately 8,300 clones, roughly four fifths of them singletons. Treatment was busulfan-fludarabine conditioning, a marrow graft, and cyclophosphamide on days +3 and +4. Sequenced here: CD4+ T cells sorted from blood, sampled about 1,200 days after allogeneic stem cell transplant with posttransplant cyclophosphamide. The receptors here all came from a female patient aged 40-50 years who received an allogeneic stem cell transplant from a related donor, was CMV-positive, and had no GVHD. T cells may partly derive from the graft donor.

This clone has just a few counts. V gene TRBV4-2 combines with J gene TRBJ1-5, with D possibly matching TRBD1 (6 bases). The CDR3 is made up of 16 amino acids. CDR1 is LGHNA and CDR2 is YNFKEQ in the germline V gene. Between the trimmed V and J ends, which lost 2 bases and 1 base, there was a span of 12 bases. The CDR3 bases are TGTGCCAGCAGCCAACTTGGGGGGGGCAGCAATCAGCCCCAGCATTTT. It yields the protein CASSQLGGGSNQPQHF.

This clone appeared a few times. The chain joins TRBV7-3 to TRBJ2-3, with D possibly matching TRBD2 (5 bases). V was clipped by 5 bases and J by 0 bases, with 12 bases between them. Germline CDR1 reads SGHTA; CDR2 reads FQGTGA. There are 15 residues in the CDR3. The CDR3 sequence is CASSRMSGSTDTQYF. CDR3 coding DNA: TGTGCCAGCAGCCGCATGTCGGGAAGCACAGATACGCAGTATTTT. The full variable domain, rest sourced from reference TRBV7-3 and TRBJ2-3, is GAGVSQTPSNKVTEKGKYVELRCDPISGHTALYWYRQSLGQGPEFLIYFQGTGAADDSGLPNDRFFAVRPEGSVSTLKIQRTERGDSAVYLCASSRMSGSTDTQYFGPGTRLTVL.

In its sample, this clone was seen once. This chain joins TRBV14 and TRBJ2-7; D perhaps matches TRBD1 (5 bases). Per germline, CDR1 SGHDN and CDR2 FVKESK. V was shortened by 1 base and J by 6 bases, with 16 bases between the two germline ends. The CDR3 covers 15 residues. CDR3: CASSQVSRQGSEQYF. The CDR3 DNA reads TGTGCCAGCAGCCAAGTTTCCAGGCAGGGTTCCGAGCAGTACTTC.

The chain has TRBV28 and TRBJ1-5; 11 bases align to TRBD1. V gave up 6 bases and J gave up 0 bases; unmatched junction bases: 10. There are 18 residues in the CDR3. In germline, CDR1 is MDHEN, CDR2 SYDVKM. The CDR3 nucleotides read TGTGCCAGCAGCCTGGGGACAGGGGGTTGGAATAGCAATCAGCCCCAGCATTTT. Amino acids: CASSLGTGGWNSNQPQHF. The full variable domain, in which reference TRBV28 and TRBJ1-5 provide the parts outside the CDR3, is DVKVTQSSRYLVKRTGEKVFLECVQDMDHENMFWYRQDPGLGLRLIYFSYDVKMKEKGDIPEGYSVSREKKERFSLILESASTNQTSMYLCASSLGTGGWNSNQPQHFGDGTRLSIL.

The chain uses TRBV10-3 and TRBJ1-1; a weak D match, TRBD1 (5 bases). The CDR3 loop spans 13 amino acids. Trimming took off 3 bases at V and 5 bases at J, with 10 bases between the two ends. The V gene's germline CDR1 is ENHRY and CDR2 SYGVKD. The CDR3 nucleotides are TGTGCCATCAGTGACGATCAGGGAACTGAAGCTTTCTTT. It specifies CAISDDQGTEAFF.

This rearrangement joins TRBV10-3 to TRBJ2-7; 7 bases map to TRBD1. The V and J ends lost 6 bases and 2 bases, in that order; junction bases with no gene match: 7. CDR1 ENHRY and CDR2 SYGVKD come from the germline V gene. CDR3 length: 14 residues. CDR3 nucleotides: TGTGCCATCAGGCGTGAGACAGGGACCTACGAGCAGTACTTC. Amino acids: CAIRRETGTYEQYF.